This T cell receptor (beta chain) was identified during a study of response to subunit inactivated influenza vaccine. TCRdb re-called the RT-PCR reads with MiXCR, one entry per CDR3 protein. Among around 200,000 distinct CDR3 sequences listed, approximately 8.7% were seen once. CDR1 and CDR2 (germline): SGHRS, YFSETQ. The CDR3 totals 14 residues. Trimming pared 4 bases from V and 4 bases from J, leaving 14 bases between. This clonotype was detected many times. Antigen specificity is unknown. Findings and caveats of the study: Authors suggested each seasonal influenza vaccination recruits few new T cells.

This clonotype was obtained from a man in his fifties or sixties who received an inactivated influenza vaccine. The sample was non-naive T cells sorted from PBMCs, taken on the day of vaccination. The V gene is TRBV5-1, the J gene TRBJ1-2; perhaps TRBD1 as D (6 bases). CDR3 sequence: CASSHRGHAYGYTF. The CDR3 nucleotides read TGCGCCAGCAGCCACCGGGGACACGCCTATGGCTACACCTTC.